One TCR beta chain is described in this entry. The antigen remains undetermined. The repertoire was sequenced with immunoSEQ multiplex PCR; TCRdb's copy has only in-frame clones and lacks some. Of over 85,000 clones listed, about 88% are singletons. Germline values: CDR1 SGHNT, CDR2 YENEEA. The CDR3 has 12 residues. V gave up 1 base and J gave up 10 bases, with 8 bases separating them. This entry belongs to a study of identifying expanded T cells in peripheral blood. Study results and limitations: Differentially abundant clones: about 1.3 between replicates, around 16 at two to three weeks, 19 to 20 at four. Roughly two-week clone count variance significantly increased as total template count grew.

The V gene is TRBV11-3, the J gene TRBJ2-1; D is ambiguous. Source material: blood. The source is a person aged 18 to 75 in good health. CDR3 in amino acids: CASSLARQEQFF. DNA for the CDR3: TGTGCCAGCAGCTTAGCCCGGCAGGAGCAGTTCTTC.